This T cell receptor beta chain was obtained from a study of T cell responses to AZD1222 COVID-19 vaccine (dated by TCRdb to about 2021). For the study in its entirety: TCR sequencing was performed for more than 230 trial participants, of whom 207 were given two doses of AZD1222 and approximately 25 were given two doses of MenACWY control vaccine. Trial participants were enrolled into age subgroups of 18-55, 56-69 and 70-plus years, which contained roughly 140, 27 and 60 TCR-sequenced participants, respectively. What the study reported, not specific to this receptor: Conclusions about previously exposed vaccinees were limited because only six AZD1222 recipients were SARS-CoV-2 seropositive at baseline. After two AZD1222 doses, spike-specific TCR breadth and depth were significantly higher than at day 0 and than in MenACWY recipients. The vaccine-associated CD4 TCRs covered the entire spike protein, and the dominant responses fell in regions 160-218 and 743-854. Participants were mostly white British, with more females than males. The authors suggested clonal diversity may have been underestimated. Epitopes outside the regions mutated in the B.1.351 and B.1.1.7 variants were reportedly recognized by nearly half of the unique spike-specific TCRs. Because no day 14 peak-response samples were available, repertoires were characterized only after the peak T cell response. In the small 56-69-year group, the increase in depth fell short of significance, most likely because of low power.

Details on this clone: Its antigen is unknown. It has no much larger one-base neighbor in the sample; base qualities were not kept.

The CDR3 regions of human TCRbeta chains were subjected to immunosequencing. Per the source publication's procedure: Repertoire TCRs were checked for matches against a reference library of SARS-CoV-2-specific TCRs that had been generated using the MIRA antigen-specificity platform. Breadth meant the fraction of unique TCRs that were SARS-CoV-2-associated, whereas depth meant the fraction of total T cells that were SARS-CoV-2-associated. Using the MIRA data, each spike-specific TCR was assigned both to the spike region to which the TCR was reactive and to a CD4 or CD8 class. Log10-transformed breadth and depth values were compared by one-way ANOVA with Sidak's multiple comparisons tests. TCRdb retrieved this table from immuneACCESS and kept in-frame rearrangements only. Not all clones are present; in checked studies, unresolved V genes account for under half, and no reason is known for the remainder. That table supplies the V and J calls and clone size; D and trimming were determined from the DNA. A total of around 120,000 clones appear in this sample, 70% to 90% of them only once. Around 3.9% of the sample lies in the top ten.

The junction carries 25 bases between V and J, which are trimmed by 7 bases and 3 bases respectively. The germline V gene (reference sequence) sets CDR1 to LNHDA and CDR2 to SQIVND. CDR3 length: 17 amino acids, cysteine to phenylalanine. Only the CDR3 DNA stays, 51 bases, in frame from base 1. The time point label of this sample denotes: baseline before first vaccination. Interpreted using the paper, the treatment or condition label stands for: meningococcal conjugate vaccine given as trial control. Vaccinee samples were obtained from the UK trials COV001 and COV002, which included a single-blind randomized controlled phase 2/3 trial of AZD1222 (ChAdOx1 nCoV-19) in healthy adults. For TCRbeta chain sequencing, PBMC samples were collected from trial participants at day 0 and at day 28 after the second dose.

The sample in question was peripheral blood, obtained on day 0 of MenACWY control vaccination. The source of this sequence is an adult in good health. This sequence uses TRBV19 and TRBJ2-7, with TRBD2 tentatively as D gene (5 bases match). The CDR3 amino acid sequence is: CASIKGSRDPSFYEQYF. The DNA sequence follows: TGTGCCAGTATAAAAGGGTCACGGGATCCCAGTTTCTACGAGCAGTACTTC. The CDR3, completed at both ends by the reference TRBV19 and TRBJ2-7 genes, gives the full variable domain DGGITQSPKYLFRKEGQNVTLSCEQNLNHDAMYWYRQDPGQGLRLIYYSQIVNDFQKGDIAEGYSVSREKKESFPLTVTSAQKNPTAFYLCASIKGSRDPSFYEQYFGPGTRLTVT.